Listed below are T cell receptor beta chains from one sample, sequenced in a study of cytomegalovirus exposure and HLA in healthy donors. Libraries were prepared by immunoSEQ multiplex PCR; TCRdb keeps only in-frame clonotypes and omits some of them. Among some 140,000 clones listed, around 77% were seen once. Sequences were obtained from PBMCs. The receptors originated from a man aged 30 to 45 in good health. CDR3s include the opening cysteine and the closing phenylalanine or tryptophan. A D gene is named only where the DNA matches it firmly. Clone size is stated in some rows and not others, as once, few, many or a class when expanded.

>NA|NA|TRBV5-6|TRBJ1-6
CASSLVDSYNSPLHF
>NA|TRBD2|TRBV9|TRBJ2-5
CASSVVASGFQETQYF
>NA|NA|TRBV5-1|TRBJ1-4
CASSLGSGDNEKLFF
>NA|NA|TRBV5-1|TRBJ2-4
CASSFEGGGIQYF
>NA|NA|TRBV30|TRBJ1-1
CACYSGTEAFF
>few|TRBD2|TRBV2|TRBJ2-1
CASSEALGGGRANEQFF
>once|NA|TRBV5-1|TRBJ2-7
CASSRDSIYEQYF
>NA|NA|TRBV30|TRBJ1-1
CAWSGRRWTRPGVNTEAFF
>NA|NA|TRBV11-3|TRBJ2-1
CASSGTWDNSYNEQFF
>NA|TRBD2|TRBV5-4|TRBJ2-3
CASSLRAGEGDTQYF
>NA|NA|TRBV28|TRBJ2-7
CASSLGTEYEQYF
>NA|NA|TRBV7-9|TRBJ1-1
CSSSLQGPINTEAFF
>NA|TRBD2|TRBV23-1|TRBJ2-7
CASSPRTSGRFSYEQYF